The rows below give T cell receptor beta chains drawn from one sample of a study of blood T cell repertoires in COVID-19. Assay used: immunoSEQ multiplex PCR; TCRdb lists only in-frame clones, some missing. The sample records about 220,000 clones, roughly 80% being singletons. Sequencing was carried out using peripheral blood. The source of these receptors is a woman in her fifties or sixties with acute or convalescent COVID-19. Each CDR3 is given with its conserved first and last residue. The order of the fields is clone size, V gene, D gene, J gene, CDR3 DNA, CDR3 protein. A D gene is named only where the DNA matches it firmly. The size of a clone is reported for some rows only, either as once, few or many, or as a class for expanded clones.

-	TRBV2	-	TRBJ2-3	TGTGCCAGCAGCCCTCCAGGGACACGCACAGATACGCAGTATTTT	CASSPPGTRTDTQYF
-	TRBV9	TRBD1	TRBJ2-2	TGTGCCAGCAACCGTGGGACAGGGAAGGCCGGGGAGCTGTTTTTT	CASNRGTGKAGELFF
-	TRBV5-1	TRBD2	TRBJ2-3	TGCGCCAGCAGCTTGGGGGGGACTACCACAGATACGCAGTATTTT	CASSLGGTTTDTQYF
-	TRBV6-5	TRBD1	TRBJ1-5	TGTGCCAGCAGTATAAGACAGGGGAGCAATCAGCCCCAGCATTTT	CASSIRQGSNQPQHF
once	TRBV6-6	-	TRBJ1-1	TGTGCCAGCACCTCTACTAGGACCGCGGGTGAAGCTTTCTTT	CASTSTRTAGEAFF
-	TRBV6-5	-	TRBJ1-5	TGTGCCAGCAGTTACTCTCCCATTCAGCCCCAGCATTTT	CASSYSPIQPQHF
-	TRBV7-2	-	TRBJ1-4	TGTGCCAGCAGCTCCGCCCGGGGAGGGCGTGAAAAACTGTTTTTT	CASSSARGGREKLFF
-	TRBV7-9	TRBD1	TRBJ1-2	TGTGCCAGCAGCTCCCCGGACAGGGTCAATGGCTACACCTTC	CASSSPDRVNGYTF
few	TRBV4-1	-	TRBJ1-2	TGCGCCAGCAGCCAAGACCCGGGGTCTAACTATGGCTACACCTTC	CASSQDPGSNYGYTF
-	TRBV3-1/TRBV3-2	-	TRBJ2-7	TGTGCCAGCAGCCGCCAGGGGAGCTCCTACGAGCAGTACTTC	CASSRQGSSYEQYF
few	TRBV6-1	TRBD2	TRBJ2-5	TGTGCCAGCAGTGGGAAACAGCGGGGGGGAACCCTTGGCGAGACCCAGTACTTC	CASSGKQRGGTLGETQYF
-	TRBV19	-	TRBJ1-1	TGTGCCAGTATGTTTCACAGGTCGAACACTGAAGCTTTCTTT	CASMFHRSNTEAFF
-	TRBV5-8	-	TRBJ2-1	TGTGCCAGCAGCTTGCGTAGCTCCTACAATGAGCAGTTCTTC	CASSLRSSYNEQFF
-	TRBV12-3/TRBV12-4	TRBD2	TRBJ2-7	TGTGCCAGCAGTCCGGGAGGGGGGCAACAGTACTTC	CASSPGGGQQYF
-	TRBV30	-	TRBJ2-1	TGTGCCTGGAGTGTAGGGGGTACCAATGAGCAGTTCTTC	CAWSVGGTNEQFF
-	TRBV6-5	TRBD1	TRBJ1-5	TGTGCCAGCAGTTACTCGGACAGGGGAAATCAGCCCCAGCATTTT	CASSYSDRGNQPQHF
few	TRBV5-5	-	TRBJ1-5	TGTGCCAGCAGCTTGGATACTGGCAATCAGCCCCAGCATTTT	CASSLDTGNQPQHF
-	TRBV5-8	TRBD1	TRBJ1-5	TGTGCCAGCAGGGAGACAGGGGTTCTGGGTCAGCCCCAGCATTTT	CASRETGVLGQPQHF
-	TRBV7-9	-	TRBJ2-1	TGTGCCAGCAGCTTAGACGGGGGTTCCAATGAGCAGTTCTTC	CASSLDGGSNEQFF
-	TRBV30	-	TRBJ1-2	TGTGCCTGGAGTCCCGGGAATTTTGGCGGCTACACCTTC	CAWSPGNFGGYTF
-	TRBV11-2	-	TRBJ1-1	TGTGCCAGCGCCAACAGCAATTTGAACACTGAAGCTTTCTTT	CASANSNLNTEAFF
-	TRBV6-5	-	TRBJ1-1	TGTGCCAGCAGTTATGCAGGGATAGTAGGAGCTTTCTTT	CASSYAGIVGAFF
-	TRBV7-9	TRBD1	TRBJ1-1	TGTGCCAGCAGCTCAGGGGGCTGGAACACTGAAGCTTTCTTT	CASSSGGWNTEAFF
-	TRBV30	TRBD1	TRBJ1-6	TGTGCCTGGAGAAGGACAGGAGGAACCGTCTCACCCCTCCACTTT	CAWRRTGGTVSPLHF
-	TRBV3-1/TRBV3-2	-	TRBJ1-1	TGTGCCACCCTGACACCGGGAGGAACTGAAGCTTTCTTT	CATLTPGGTEAFF
once	TRBV9	TRBD1	TRBJ2-7	TGTGCCAGCAGCGTAGGACAGGGGGGCTACGAGCAGTACTTC	CASSVGQGGYEQYF
-	TRBV29-1	-	TRBJ1-4	TGCAGCGTTGAATCCGTGGGGGAGGAACTGTTTTTT	CSVESVGEELFF
-	TRBV3-1/TRBV3-2	-	TRBJ1-2	TGTGCCAGCAGCCTAATTGATGAACGGGGCTACACCTTC	CASSLIDERGYTF
-	TRBV28	TRBD2	TRBJ2-6	TGTGCCAGCAGTTTACCCCCCGGGGGGGCTAGGGGCTCTGGGGCCAACGTCCTGACTTTC	CASSLPPGGARGSGANVLTF
-	TRBV6-1	-	TRBJ1-5	TGTGCCAGCAGTTTAAGCAATCAGCCCCAGCATTTT	CASSLSNQPQHF
-	TRBV7-9	-	TRBJ1-6	TGTGCCAGCAGCTTAGCGCAGGATTCACCCCTCCACTTT	CASSLAQDSPLHF
-	TRBV6-6	-	TRBJ1-1	TGTGCCAGCAGCCCCCTCGTCAGTGGGCAACCGGGACATAAGAACACTGAAGCTTTCTTT	CASSPLVSGQPGHKNTEAFF
once	TRBV5-6	TRBD2	TRBJ2-1	TGTGCCAGCAGCCGGGACGTCGGGGGGAAGCAGTTCTTC	CASSRDVGGKQFF
-	TRBV5-1	-	TRBJ1-2	TGCGCCAGCAGCTTGGCCAATGGGGGCTATGACTATGGCTACACCTTC	CASSLANGGYDYGYTF
few	TRBV11-2	-	TRBJ1-1	TGTGCCAGCAGCTCATCGGAGCATCGGGAAACTGAAGCTTTCTTT	CASSSSEHRETEAFF
-	TRBV30	-	TRBJ2-2	TGTGCCCTGGAAAGAGCGCAGTTACCCGGGGAGCTGTTTTTT	CALERAQLPGELFF
few	TRBV19	-	TRBJ1-2	TGTGCCAGTAGTATGGGGGCTGGCTACACCTTC	CASSMGAGYTF
once	TRBV19	TRBD1	TRBJ1-2	TGTGCCAGCTCCCCGGACAGGGGGACGCTTGGCTACACCTTC	CASSPDRGTLGYTF
-	TRBV7-9	TRBD1	TRBJ1-2	TGTGCCAGCAGCCCGACAGGGGGCGATTACTATGGCTACACCTTC	CASSPTGGDYYGYTF
-	TRBV19	TRBD1	TRBJ1-2	TGTGCCAGTAGTACCGGGACAGGCAACTATGGCTACACCTTC	CASSTGTGNYGYTF
-	TRBV11-2	TRBD2	TRBJ2-5	TGTGCCAGCAGCTTATCTATAGCGGGGACCTGGTCCCAAGAGACCCAGTACTTC	CASSLSIAGTWSQETQYF
once	TRBV5-4	-	TRBJ1-1	TGTGCCAGCAGCTGGGAGACTGGATCCACTGAAGCTTTCTTT	CASSWETGSTEAFF
few	TRBV4-2	TRBD1	TRBJ2-7	TGTGCCAGCAGCCCGAGGACAGGGGCGAGTGAGCAGTACTTC	CASSPRTGASEQYF
-	TRBV7-3	-	TRBJ2-3	TGTGCCAGCAGCGAGACAGTCAGAGGAGATACGCAGTATTTT	CASSETVRGDTQYF
few	TRBV19	-	TRBJ1-4	TGTGCCAGTAGTGTGACATTAGGCGAAAAACTGTTTTTT	CASSVTLGEKLFF
-	TRBV6-6	-	TRBJ1-4	TGTGCCAGCGCAGCCGGCGGTCGTGAAAAACTGTTTTTT	CASAAGGREKLFF
-	TRBV2	-	TRBJ1-1	TGTGCCAGCACTGTACAGATGAACACTGAAGCTTTCTTT	CASTVQMNTEAFF
-	TRBV29-1	TRBD1	TRBJ1-4	TGCAGCGTTGCAGGGGGTAATGAAAAACTGTTTTTT	CSVAGGNEKLFF